This note documents a single TCR beta chain sequence. The antigen is unknown. These data originate in a study of T cell clones after liver transplantation. Study as a whole: Tolerance: complete withdrawal held at least one year, liver enzymes staying within twice normal.

General study results and limits: Migration into the graft, not deletion, may explain lost graft donor-reactive T cells. Compared with third party-reactive sequences, donor-reactive ones declined more, independent of withdrawal success.

Clones were read by immunoSEQ multiplex PCR, and TCRdb kept only the in-frame ones, dropping some. The sample has 55,000 to 75,000 clones, approximately 70% seen once. The TCR sequence derives from a human patient who received a liver transplant. Some T cells may arise from the graft donor. This material consisted of CD4+ T cells from blood, taken at the 15-month timepoint.

The CDR3 DNA is TGTGCCAGCAGTTTCGGGGGACTAGCGTTTAATGAGCAGTTCTTC. It specifies CASSFGGLAFNEQFF. The chain employs TRBV27 and TRBJ2-1, with 10 bases identical to TRBD2. Germline values: CDR1 MNHEY, CDR2 SMNVEV (reference sequence). This CDR3 contains 15 residues. Trimming removed 3 bases from V and 7 bases from J; junction bases left unmatched: 6.